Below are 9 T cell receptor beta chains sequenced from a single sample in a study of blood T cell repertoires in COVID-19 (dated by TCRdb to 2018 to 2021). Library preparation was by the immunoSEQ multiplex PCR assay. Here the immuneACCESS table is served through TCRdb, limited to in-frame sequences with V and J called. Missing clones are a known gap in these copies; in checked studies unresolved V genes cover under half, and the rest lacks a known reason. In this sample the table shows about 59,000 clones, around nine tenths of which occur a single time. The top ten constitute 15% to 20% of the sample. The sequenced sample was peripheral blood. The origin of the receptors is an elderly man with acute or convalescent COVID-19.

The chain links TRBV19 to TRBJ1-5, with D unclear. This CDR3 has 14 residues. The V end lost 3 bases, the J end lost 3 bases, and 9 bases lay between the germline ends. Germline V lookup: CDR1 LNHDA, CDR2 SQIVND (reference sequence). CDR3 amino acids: CASSIRGNNQPQHF. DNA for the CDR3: TGTGCCAGTAGTATTCGTGGCAACAATCAGCCCCAGCATTTT.

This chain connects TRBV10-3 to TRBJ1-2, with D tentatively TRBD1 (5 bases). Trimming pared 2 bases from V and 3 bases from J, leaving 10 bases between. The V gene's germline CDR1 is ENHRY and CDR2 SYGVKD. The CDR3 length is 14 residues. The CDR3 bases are TGTGCCATCAGTGAGGGGCAGGGTGACTATGGCTACACCTTC. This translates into CAISEGQGDYGYTF.

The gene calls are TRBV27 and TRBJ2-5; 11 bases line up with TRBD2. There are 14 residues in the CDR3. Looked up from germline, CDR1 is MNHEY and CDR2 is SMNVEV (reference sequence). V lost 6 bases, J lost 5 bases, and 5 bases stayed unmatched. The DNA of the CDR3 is TGTGCCAGCAGCTATAGCGGGGGGGCGGAGACCCAGTACTTC. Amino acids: CASSYSGGAETQYF.

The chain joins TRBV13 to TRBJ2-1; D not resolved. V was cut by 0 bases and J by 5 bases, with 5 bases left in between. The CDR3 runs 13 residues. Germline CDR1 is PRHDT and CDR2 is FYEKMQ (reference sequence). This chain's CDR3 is CASSLGPNNEQFF. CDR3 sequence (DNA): TGTGCCAGCAGCTTAGGCCCCAACAATGAGCAGTTCTTC. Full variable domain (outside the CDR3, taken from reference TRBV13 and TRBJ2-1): AAGVIQSPRHLIKEKRETATLKCYPIPRHDTVYWYQQGPGQDPQFLISFYEKMQSDKGSIPDRFSAQQFSDYHSELNMSSLELGDSALYFCASSLGPNNEQFFGPGTRLTVL.

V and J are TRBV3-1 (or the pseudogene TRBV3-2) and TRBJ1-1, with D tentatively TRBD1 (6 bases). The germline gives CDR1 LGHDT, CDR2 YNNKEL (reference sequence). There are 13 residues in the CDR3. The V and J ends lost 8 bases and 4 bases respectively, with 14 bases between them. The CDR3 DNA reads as TGTGCCAGCTCTACCAGGGGCCGCACTGAAGCTTTCTTT. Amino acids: CASSTRGRTEAFF.

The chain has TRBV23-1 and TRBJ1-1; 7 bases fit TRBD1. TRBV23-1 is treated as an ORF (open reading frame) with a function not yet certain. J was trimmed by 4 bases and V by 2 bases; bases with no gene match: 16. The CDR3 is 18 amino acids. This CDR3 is CASSQPPGQDHRSTEAFF. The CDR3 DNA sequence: TGCGCCAGCAGTCAACCCCCCGGACAGGACCACCGAAGCACTGAAGCTTTCTTT.

The CDR3 protein is CASSPSLTSGTTDTQYF. The DNA for the CDR3 is TGTGCCAGTAGTCCCAGCTTGACTAGCGGCACAACAGATACGCAGTATTTT. V usage is TRBV19 and J usage is TRBJ2-3; 9 bases are a match to TRBD2. Germline CDR1 reads LNHDA; CDR2 reads SQIVND (reference sequence). V was pared by 5 bases and J by 3 bases, with 12 bases of the junction left unmatched. The CDR3 is made up of 17 amino acids. The full variable domain, completed using reference TRBV19 and TRBJ2-3, is DGGITQSPKYLFRKEGQNVTLSCEQNLNHDAMYWYRQDPGQGLRLIYYSQIVNDFQKGDIAEGYSVSREKKESFPLTVTSAQKNPTAFYLCASSPSLTSGTTDTQYFGPGTRLTVL.

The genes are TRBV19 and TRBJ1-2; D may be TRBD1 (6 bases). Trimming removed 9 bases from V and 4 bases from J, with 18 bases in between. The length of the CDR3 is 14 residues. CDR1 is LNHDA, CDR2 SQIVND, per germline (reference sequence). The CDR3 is CASTPRQARYGYTF. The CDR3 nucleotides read TGTGCCAGCACGCCTCGACAGGCCCGCTATGGCTACACCTTC.

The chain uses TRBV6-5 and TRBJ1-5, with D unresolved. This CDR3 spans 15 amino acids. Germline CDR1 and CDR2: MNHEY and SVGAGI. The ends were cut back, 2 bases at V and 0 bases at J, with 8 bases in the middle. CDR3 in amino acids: CASSYAQDSNQPQHF. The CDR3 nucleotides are TGTGCCAGCAGTTACGCTCAGGATAGCAATCAGCCCCAGCATTTT.